The present entry profiles one T cell receptor (beta chain) with its context. Antigen specificity is unknown. The data are from a study of CD8+ T cells in alopecia areata. Study findings and constraints: In patients, TCRs were shared less clearly than in mice, and HLA may possibly be involved. Alphabeta T cells residing in normal skin are also sequenced in scalp samples. Relative to normal scalp, lesional scalp, especially alopecia totalis/universalis, showed higher clonality.

Reverse transcribed after extraction, RNA yielded cDNA as the sequencing template. Clones were read by immunoSEQ multiplex PCR, and TCRdb kept only the in-frame ones, dropping some. Altogether approximately 150,000 clones are present, 55% being singletons, with the ten largest covering over 4%. From PBMCs, CD4+ and CD8+ T cells were sorted. Material: CD4+ T cells sorted from blood. The TCR sequence derives from a human donor in good health.

CDR3 bases: TGCAGCGTACAACTAGCGGTGACAGATACGCAGTATTTT. Translation gives CSVQLAVTDTQYF. The chain is built from TRBV29-1 and TRBJ2-3, with 8 bases lining up with TRBD2. J gave up 3 bases and V 6 bases, and 5 bases lay outside the gene matches. Germline CDR1 and CDR2: SQVTM and ANQGSEA. This CDR3 spans 13 amino acids.